The sequence of this T cell receptor (beta chain) was determined in a study of T-cell reconstitution after alpha-beta-depleted transplantation in children. This clonotype was seen once. This CDR3 region has 16 residues. V was clipped by 7 bases and J by 1 base; unmatched bases: 11. Molecular barcoding with unique molecular identifiers was used for the TCRbeta library. In TCRdb, the PCR reads were re-called with MiXCR into one record per CDR3 protein. The sample shows about 400,000 distinct CDR3 sequences, about a fifth of them seen only once. The chain uses TRBV12-3 or TRBV12-4 and TRBJ2-7, with 9 nucleotides matching TRBD2. The sample here was PBMCs from the stem cell graft donor, taken from the stem cell graft. This receptor was obtained from a human donor who donated a stem cell graft to a child with acute myeloid leukemia. This chain's CDR3 is CASTGSGSGWSYEQYF. The CDR3 nucleotides are TGTGCCAGCACGGGTAGCGGGAGCGGGTGGTCCTACGAGCAGTACTTC.